The source of this T cell receptor (beta chain) is a study of early T cells in non-severe SARS-CoV-2 infection. Findings of the study overall: A preference for anti-spike CD8 responses marked VDJdb matching, which missed private and CD4 specificities.

One entry per CDR3 protein, called by TCRdb with MiXCR from the 5' RACE reads. Of about 80,000 distinct CDR3 sequences listed, 9% to 14% are singletons. This clonotype showed up just a few times. The antigen is undetermined. The junction had 14 bases not matched to a gene; V was cut back by 0 bases and J by 5 bases. CDR3 length: 20 amino acids. The germline V gene has CDR1 MGHRA and CDR2 YSYEKL. The receptor was derived from an adult who was a healthcare worker with PCR-confirmed SARS-CoV-2 infection or an uninfected control (not recorded which). The V and J genes are TRBV4-1 and TRBJ2-2, with TRBD2 matching over 11 bases. Sequencing was performed on whole blood. The CDR3 bases are TGCGCCAGCAGCCAAGATAGTGGACTAGCGGGTGATCGGCGTACCGGGGAGCTGTTTTTT. Translation gives CASSQDSGLAGDRRTGELFF.